These 28 T cell receptor beta chains were sequenced from one sample in a study of cytomegalovirus exposure and HLA in healthy donors. Researchers ran the PCR with 60 Vbeta and 13 Jbeta primers. The repertoire was sequenced with immunoSEQ multiplex PCR; TCRdb's copy has only in-frame clones and lacks some. This table has 95,000 to 150,000 clones, around 66% appearing once. The sequencing sample was made of PBMCs. These receptor sequences come from a woman aged 40 to 50 in good health and CMV-seropositive.

V and J are TRBV10-1 and TRBJ1-4; TRBD1 aligns across 8 bases. The CDR3 sequence is 14 residues long. With V trimmed by 2 bases and J by 7 bases, 3 bases remained unmatched. Germline V gives CDR1 WNHNN, CDR2 SYGVQD (reference sequence). The DNA for the CDR3 is TGCGCCAGCAGTGAGGCCCAGGGGGCTGAAAAACTGTTTTTT. Translated: CASSEAQGAEKLFF.

The chain links TRBV28 to TRBJ1-1, with D possibly matching TRBD1 (5 bases). Germline V gives CDR1 MDHEN, CDR2 SYDVKM. V was trimmed by 6 bases and J by 5 bases, leaving 16 bases between them. This CDR3 is 14 amino acids long. This chain's CDR3 is CASSPGQGGTEAFF. The CDR3 bases are TGTGCCAGCAGCCCAGGACAAGGTGGGACTGAAGCTTTCTTT.

The chain uses TRBV9 and TRBJ1-1; D remains unclear. CDR1 and CDR2 (germline): SGDLS, YYNGEE. There are 13 residues in the CDR3. Trimming stripped 4 bases from V and 2 bases from J, with 9 bases between. DNA for the CDR3: TGTGCCAGCAGCTTTCAAACTAACACTGAAGCTTTCTTT. Amino acid sequence: CASSFQTNTEAFF.

A few counts support this clone. The chain is built from TRBV19 and TRBJ2-7, with 7 bases matching TRBD1. Germline V gene sequence: CDR1 LNHDA, CDR2 SQIVND (reference sequence). CDR3 length: 16 amino acids. The junction had 10 bases not matched to a gene; V was cut back by 4 bases and J by 1 base. The CDR3 DNA reads TGTGCCAGTAGTAAAGACCGGGACAGTGTTTCCTACGAGCAGTACTTC. As protein: CASSKDRDSVSYEQYF.

The chain has TRBV6-5 and TRBJ1-6; D may be TRBD1 (6 bases). CDR3 length: 16 amino acids. V was pared by 4 bases and J by 4 bases, with 14 bases between. Germline-derived CDR1 and CDR2 are MNHEY and SVGAGI. CDR3 DNA sequence: TGTGCCAGCAGTTCTACAGGGAACATTTATAATTCACCCCTCCACTTT. It yields the protein CASSSTGNIYNSPLHF.

This clone showed up just a few times. The rearrangement uses TRBV5-1 and TRBJ1-6; 10 bases agree with TRBD1. The V gene end was trimmed by 4 bases and the J gene end by 10 bases; junction bases not matched to a gene: 11. The CDR3 consists of 16 residues. Germline assignment: CDR1 SGHRS and CDR2 YFSETQ. CDR3 DNA: TGCGCCAGCAGCCGGGGACAGGGGATTCTGAACTCACCCCTCCACTTT. It translates to CASSRGQGILNSPLHF.

This clone was counted between two and nine times. This chain uses TRBV28 with TRBJ2-1, with D possibly TRBD2 on 5 matching bases. The CDR3 length is 14 residues. Trimming took 3 bases from V and 6 from J, leaving 12 bases between them. CDR1 is MDHEN, CDR2 SYDVKM, per germline. This chain's CDR3 is CASSFGFGSNEQFF. The CDR3 bases are TGTGCCAGCAGTTTCGGCTTTGGGAGCAATGAGCAGTTCTTC.

The rearrangement joins TRBV28 to TRBJ2-7; a possible D gene is TRBD1 (6 bases). Trimming removed 5 bases at V and 4 bases at J, with 21 bases between. The CDR3 has 16 residues. CDR1 is MDHEN, CDR2 SYDVKM, per germline. Written as DNA, the CDR3 is TGTGCCAGCAGTGACCCTCCAGGACAGTACCAGTACGAGCAGTACTTC. Its protein is CASSDPPGQYQYEQYF. Full variable domain (missing parts from reference TRBV28 and TRBJ2-7): DVKVTQSSRYLVKRTGEKVFLECVQDMDHENMFWYRQDPGLGLRLIYFSYDVKMKEKGDIPEGYSVSREKKERFSLILESASTNQTSMYLCASSDPPGQYQYEQYFGPGTRLTVT.

Only a few counts were recorded for this clone. The CDR3 reads CASSADPDRGSGNTIYF. In DNA, the CDR3 is TGTGCCAGCAGCGCAGATCCGGACAGGGGCTCTGGAAACACCATATATTTT. The V and J genes are TRBV4-2 and TRBJ1-3; 9 bases line up with TRBD1. Germline V CDR1 and CDR2: LGHNA, YNFKEQ. V lost 5 bases to trimming and J lost 0 bases; unmatched junction nucleotides: 8. CDR3 length equals 17 residues.

Regarding this clone: Other DNA sequences in the sample encode the same CDR3. The rearrangement uses TRBV7-2 and TRBJ1-2; D call uncertain. V lost 5 bases and J 2 bases, leaving 12 bases between the germline ends. Germline V CDR1 and CDR2: SGHTA, FQGNSA. This CDR3 contains 14 residues. This CDR3 is CASSLMYFNYGYTF. DNA for the CDR3: TGTGCCAGCAGCCTTATGTATTTCAACTATGGCTACACCTTC.

This chain joins TRBV5-1 and TRBJ2-5, with 9 bases lining up with TRBD2. CDR1 is SGHRS and CDR2 is YFSETQ in the germline V gene. V shed 0 bases, J shed 1 base, and the junction held 4 bases outside the gene matches. The CDR3 has 16 residues. In DNA form, the CDR3 reads TGCGCCAGCAGCTTGGCAGGCGGGGGGGCCCAAGAGACCCAGTACTTC. Residues: CASSLAGGGAQETQYF. Based on the CDR3 plus reference TRBV5-1 and TRBJ2-5, the full variable domain is KAGVTQTPRYLIKTRGQQVTLSCSPISGHRSVSWYQQTPGQGLQFLFEYFSETQRNKGNFPGRFSGRQFSNSRSEMNVSTLELGDSALYLCASSLAGGGAQETQYFGPGTRLLVL.

CDR3 DNA: TGCGCCAGCAGCCCGACAGGTATCACCTACGAGCAGTACTTC. This encodes CASSPTGITYEQYF. The chain uses TRBV10-1 and TRBJ2-7, with a possible D match to TRBD1 (6 bases). The CDR3 contains 14 residues. Per germline, CDR1 WNHNN and CDR2 SYGVQD (reference sequence). The ends were cut back, 6 bases at V and 2 bases at J, with 14 bases in the middle.

This chain connects TRBV19 to TRBJ1-2; D gene unclear. The germline gives CDR1 LNHDA, CDR2 SQIVND (reference sequence). The CDR3 spans 14 residues. Trimming took off 3 bases at V and 4 bases at J, with 12 bases between the two ends. As DNA, the CDR3 is TGTGCCAGTAGTATCCGGACTTCTTCCTATGGCTACACCTTC. This translates into CASSIRTSSYGYTF.

In regard to this clone: One junction end disagrees with the germline gene, perhaps due to a read error. The chain couples TRBV7-9 to TRBJ1-2, with a possible D match to TRBD1 (5 bases). CDR1 and CDR2 from the germline V gene are SEHNR and FQNEAQ (reference sequence). The CDR3 consists of 13 residues. The CDR3 DNA sequence: TGTGCCAGCATTCCGGAGGGGTTGTATGGCTACCCCTTC. This translates into CASIPEGLYGYPF.

J is TRBJ1-1 and V is TRBV30; a possible D gene is TRBD1 (6 bases). Trimming left V 2 bases short and J 6 bases short, with 16 bases between. The CDR3 runs 14 residues. Germline V gene sequence: CDR1 GTSNPN, CDR2 SVGIG (reference sequence). Written as DNA, the CDR3 is TGTGCCTGGAGTAAGGGACACGCGGGCGCTGAAGCTTTCTTT. It is translated as CAWSKGHAGAEAFF.

This sequence joins TRBV19 and TRBJ1-2, with 7 bases aligning to TRBD1. CDR1 is LNHDA, CDR2 SQIVND, per germline (reference sequence). Trimming cost V 8 bases and J 5 bases; bases outside gene matches: 8. The CDR3 extends over 13 amino acids. CDR3 nucleotide sequence: TGTGCCAGTGGGACAGACACATTTTATGGCTACACCTTC. This sequence encodes CASGTDTFYGYTF.

The chain has TRBV19 and TRBJ2-1; D is perhaps TRBD1 (6 bases). CDR3 size: 14 residues. The ends were cut back, 9 bases at V and 2 bases at J, with 14 bases in the middle. CDR1 LNHDA and CDR2 SQIVND come from the germline V gene (reference sequence). CDR3 amino acids: CASLSGDTYNEQFF. For the CDR3, the DNA is TGTGCCAGCCTTAGTGGGGACACCTACAATGAGCAGTTCTTC. Full variable domain (outside the CDR3, taken from reference TRBV19 and TRBJ2-1): DGGITQSPKYLFRKEGQNVTLSCEQNLNHDAMYWYRQDPGQGLRLIYYSQIVNDFQKGDIAEGYSVSREKKESFPLTVTSAQKNPTAFYLCASLSGDTYNEQFFGPGTRLTVL.

The rearrangement links TRBV5-4 to TRBJ2-5; 11 nucleotides agree with TRBD2. The CDR3 totals 17 residues. Germline V CDR1 and CDR2: SGHNT, YYREEE (reference sequence). Germline trimming cut 4 bases from V and 5 bases from J; bases unmatched to any gene: 13. CDR3 in amino acids: CASSESYLAGGRETQYF. The CDR3 DNA sequence: TGTGCCAGCAGCGAGTCCTACCTAGCGGGGGGACGTGAGACCCAGTACTTC.

Only a few counts were recorded for this clone. V gene TRBV6-5 combines with J gene TRBJ2-1; 9 bases align to TRBD2. From germline, CDR1 is MNHEY and CDR2 SVGAGI. This CDR3 is 12 amino acids long. The J segment lost 12 bases and the V segment lost 6 bases, leaving 6 bases of the junction unmatched. The CDR3 protein is CASSTTSGVQFF. DNA of the CDR3: TGTGCCAGCAGCACGACTAGCGGCGTGCAGTTCTTC.

The chain recombines TRBV23-1 with TRBJ1-1, with TRBD1 matching over 8 bases. TRBV23-1 carries the ORF label, with uncertain function. The CDR3 is 12 residues long. The junction had 4 bases not matched to a gene; V was cut back by 2 bases and J by 11 bases. The CDR3 bases are TGCGCCAGCAGTCAAGGACAGGGTACGGCTTTCTTT. Translated, it gives CASSQGQGTAFF.

J is TRBJ1-2 and V is TRBV18; 10 bases are a match to TRBD1. Germline values: CDR1 KGHSH, CDR2 LQKENI. CDR3 size: 14 residues. With 3 bases clipped from V and 6 bases from J, the junction kept 4 bases outside the gene matches. CDR3 DNA: TGTGCCAGCTCACCGAGGACAGGGGGGAATGGCTACACCTTC. It encodes CASSPRTGGNGYTF.

This clone was counted between two and nine times. This chain links TRBV30 with TRBJ2-3, with 10 bases identical to TRBD2. Germline values: CDR1 GTSNPN, CDR2 SVGIG (reference sequence). Losses at the gene ends were 2 bases for V and 1 base for J; bases not matched to a gene: 3. CDR3 length: 15 amino acids. The CDR3 DNA reads as TGTGCCTGGAGTTTGGGGACTAGCGGCACAGATACGCAGTATTTT. This sequence encodes CAWSLGTSGTDTQYF.

This clone has only a few counts. J is TRBJ2-7 and V is TRBV6-5, with 9 nucleotides matching TRBD2. The V segment lost 7 bases and the J segment 2 bases; nucleotides outside the gene matches: 9. The germline V gene has CDR1 MNHEY and CDR2 SVGAGI. CDR3 length: 15 amino acids. Here the CDR3 reads CASTDGAGGTYEQYF. The CDR3, as DNA: TGTGCCAGCACCGACGGGGCGGGGGGGACCTACGAGCAGTACTTC.

This clone was detected only a few times. The chain combines TRBV9 with TRBJ2-1, with D possibly TRBD1 on 6 matching bases. CDR1 and CDR2 from the germline V gene are SGDLS and YYNGEE. The CDR3 is 16 residues long. V gave up 4 bases and J gave up 6 bases, with 20 bases separating them. The CDR3 here is CASSRPTGRGGNEQFF. CDR3 in DNA: TGTGCCAGCAGCCGTCCGACAGGACGAGGCGGCAATGAGCAGTTCTTC.

The rearrangement joins TRBV28 to TRBJ1-4; 7 bases match TRBD1. The CDR3 covers 16 residues. V lost 5 bases and J lost 0; bases outside the gene matches: 6. Germline lookup yields CDR1 MDHEN and CDR2 SYDVKM. CDR3 amino acids: CASSTRQGATNEKLFF. DNA of the CDR3: TGTGCCAGCAGTACCCGACAGGGTGCAACTAATGAAAAACTGTTTTTT.

The rearrangement uses TRBV2 and TRBJ1-5; possible D gene TRBD1, 5 bases. Germline V gene lookup returns CDR1 SNHLY and CDR2 FYNNEI. The CDR3 consists of 16 residues. V lost 3 bases and J 1 base, leaving 13 bases between the germline ends. CDR3 sequence: CASSDKGIRSNQPQHF. In DNA, the CDR3 is TGTGCCAGCAGTGATAAGGGGATTCGAAGCAATCAGCCCCAGCATTTT.

V usage is TRBV6-5 and J usage is TRBJ2-7; the D is unclear. The length of the CDR3 is 14 residues. V lost 5 bases and J 1 base, leaving 12 bases between the germline ends. Germline values: CDR1 MNHEY, CDR2 SVGAGI. CDR3 coding DNA: TGTGCCAGCAGTCCGCGTAGTCTTTCCTACGAGCAGTACTTC. It codes for CASSPRSLSYEQYF.

V and J are TRBV9 and TRBJ1-5; D may be TRBD1 (5 bases). V lost 0 bases to trimming and J lost 11 bases, with 12 bases between them. Germline V gives CDR1 SGDLS, CDR2 YYNGEE. This CDR3 region has 13 residues. DNA for the CDR3: TGTGCCAGCAGCGTAGATGGGAAGACAGCCCAGCATTTT. Its translation is CASSVDGKTAQHF.